The entry below describes one T cell receptor beta chain. Antigen unknown. The data stem from a study of OX40 agonist ivuxolimab in advanced cancers. Background on the study: Allowance was made for prior anti-PD-1, anti-PD-L1 or anti-CTLA-4 therapy, and 35% to 40% had some. There were three patients with partial responses, one having hepatocellular carcinoma and two cutaneous melanoma. Findings and limits, study-wide: CD4+ and CD8+ T cells in blood underwent clonal expansion by week 6 at 0.1 to 3.0 mg/kg.

Method: immunoSEQ multiplex PCR; TCRdb's copy keeps in-frame clones and lacks some. The sample carries roughly 81,000 clones, 85% to 90% recorded once. The V segment lost 4 bases and the J segment 3 bases; nucleotides outside the gene matches: 8. Germline-derived CDR1 and CDR2 are MDHEN and SYDVKM. The CDR3 spans 16 residues. V gene TRBV28 combines with J gene TRBJ2-7; 11 nucleotides line up with TRBD1. The TCR originated in an adult with an advanced solid tumor such as melanoma, head and neck, liver or kidney cancer. This specimen was CD4+ or CD8+ T cells sorted from blood, taken in a trial of the OX40 agonist ivuxolimab. CDR3 nucleotide sequence: TGTGCCAGCAGTTCCGCCTCCGGGACAGGGGGCTACGAGCAGTACTTC. This translates into CASSSASGTGGYEQYF. The whole variable domain, remainder taken from reference TRBV28 and TRBJ2-7, is DVKVTQSSRYLVKRTGEKVFLECVQDMDHENMFWYRQDPGLGLRLIYFSYDVKMKEKGDIPEGYSVSREKKERFSLILESASTNQTSMYLCASSSASGTGGYEQYFGPGTRLTVT.